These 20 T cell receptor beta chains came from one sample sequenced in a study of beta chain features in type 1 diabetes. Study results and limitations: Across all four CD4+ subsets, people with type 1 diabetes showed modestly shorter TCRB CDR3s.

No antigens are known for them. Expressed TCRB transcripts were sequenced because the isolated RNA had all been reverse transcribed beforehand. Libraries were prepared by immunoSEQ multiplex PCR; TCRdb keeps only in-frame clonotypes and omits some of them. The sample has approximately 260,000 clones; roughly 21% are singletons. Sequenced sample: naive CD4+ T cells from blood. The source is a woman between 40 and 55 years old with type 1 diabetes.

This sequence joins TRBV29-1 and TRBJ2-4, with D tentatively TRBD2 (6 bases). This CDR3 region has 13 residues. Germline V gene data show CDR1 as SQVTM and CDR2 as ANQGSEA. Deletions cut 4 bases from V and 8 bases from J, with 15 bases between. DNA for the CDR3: TGCAGCGTTGGCCTCGGCAGGGAGGACATTCAGTACTTC. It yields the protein CSVGLGREDIQYF.

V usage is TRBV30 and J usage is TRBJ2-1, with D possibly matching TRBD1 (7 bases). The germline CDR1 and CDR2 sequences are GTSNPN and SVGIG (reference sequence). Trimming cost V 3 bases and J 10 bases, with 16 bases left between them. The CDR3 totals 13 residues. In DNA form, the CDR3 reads TGTGCCTGGAGCGTGGCAGGGGGGAGAGAGCAGTTCTTC. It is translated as CAWSVAGGREQFF. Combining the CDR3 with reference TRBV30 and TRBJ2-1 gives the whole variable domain SQTIHQWPATLVQPVGSPLSLECTVEGTSNPNLYWYRQAAGRGLQLLFYSVGIGQISSEVPQNLSASRPQDRQFILSSKKLLLSDSGFYLCAWSVAGGREQFFGPGTRLTVL.

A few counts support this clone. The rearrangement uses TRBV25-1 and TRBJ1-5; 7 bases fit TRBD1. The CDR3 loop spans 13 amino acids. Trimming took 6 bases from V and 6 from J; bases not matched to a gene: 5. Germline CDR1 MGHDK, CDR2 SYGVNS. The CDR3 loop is CASSDREVQPQHF. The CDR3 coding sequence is TGTGCCAGCAGCGACAGGGAGGTTCAGCCCCAGCATTTT.

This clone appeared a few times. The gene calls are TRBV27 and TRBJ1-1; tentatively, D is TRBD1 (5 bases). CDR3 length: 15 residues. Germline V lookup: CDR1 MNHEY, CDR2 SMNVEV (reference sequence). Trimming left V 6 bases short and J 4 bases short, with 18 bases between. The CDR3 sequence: CASSFAGLRGTEAFF. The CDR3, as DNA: TGTGCCAGCAGCTTTGCAGGGTTAAGAGGCACTGAAGCTTTCTTT.

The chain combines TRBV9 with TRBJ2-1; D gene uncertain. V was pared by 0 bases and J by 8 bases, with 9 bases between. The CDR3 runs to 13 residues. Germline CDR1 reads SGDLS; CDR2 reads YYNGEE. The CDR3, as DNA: TGTGCCAGCAGCGTAGGTCCGTCGGATGAGCAGTTCTTC. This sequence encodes CASSVGPSDEQFF. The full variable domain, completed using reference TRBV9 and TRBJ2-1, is DSGVTQTPKHLITATGQRVTLRCSPRSGDLSVYWYQQSLDQGLQFLIQYYNGEERAKGNILERFSAQQFPDLHSELNLSSLELGDSALYFCASSVGPSDEQFFGPGTRLTVL.

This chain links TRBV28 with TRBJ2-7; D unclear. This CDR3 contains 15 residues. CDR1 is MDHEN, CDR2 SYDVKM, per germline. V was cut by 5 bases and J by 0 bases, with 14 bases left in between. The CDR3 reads CASSPSAGFSYEQYF. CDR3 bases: TGTGCCAGCAGTCCCTCCGCAGGCTTCTCCTACGAGCAGTACTTC.

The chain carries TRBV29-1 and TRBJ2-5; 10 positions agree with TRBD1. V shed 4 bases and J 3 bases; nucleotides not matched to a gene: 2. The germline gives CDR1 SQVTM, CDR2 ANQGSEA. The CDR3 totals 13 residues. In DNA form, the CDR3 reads TGCAGCGTTGTCGGGACAGGGGAAGAGACCCAGTACTTC. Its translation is CSVVGTGEETQYF.

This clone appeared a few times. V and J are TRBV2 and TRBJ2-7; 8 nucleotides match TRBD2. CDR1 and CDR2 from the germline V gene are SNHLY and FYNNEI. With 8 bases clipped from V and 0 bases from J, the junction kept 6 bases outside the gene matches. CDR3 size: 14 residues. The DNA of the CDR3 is TGTGCCAGCCGGGAGGGTGCGCTCTCCTACGAGCAGTACTTC. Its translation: CASREGALSYEQYF.

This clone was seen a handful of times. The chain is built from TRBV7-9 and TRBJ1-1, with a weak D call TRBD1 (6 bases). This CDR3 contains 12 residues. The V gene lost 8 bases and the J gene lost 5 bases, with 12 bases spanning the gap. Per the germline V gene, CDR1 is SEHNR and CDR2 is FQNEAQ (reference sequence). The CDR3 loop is CASGGARTEAFF. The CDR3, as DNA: TGTGCCAGCGGGGGCGCCAGGACTGAAGCTTTCTTT.

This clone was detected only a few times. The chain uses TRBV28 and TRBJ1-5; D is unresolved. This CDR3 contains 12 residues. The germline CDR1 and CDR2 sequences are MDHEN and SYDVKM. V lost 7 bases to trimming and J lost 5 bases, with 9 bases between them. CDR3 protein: CASTSTDQPQHF. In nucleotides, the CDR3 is TGTGCCAGCACCTCTACCGATCAGCCCCAGCATTTT.

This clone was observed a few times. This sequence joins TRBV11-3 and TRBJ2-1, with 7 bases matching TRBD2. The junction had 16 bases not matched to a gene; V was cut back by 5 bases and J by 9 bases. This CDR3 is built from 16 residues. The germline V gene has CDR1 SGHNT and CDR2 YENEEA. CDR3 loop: CASSTRGSPGLGEQFF. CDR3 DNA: TGTGCCAGCAGCACCCGCGGGAGCCCGGGGTTAGGTGAGCAGTTCTTC.

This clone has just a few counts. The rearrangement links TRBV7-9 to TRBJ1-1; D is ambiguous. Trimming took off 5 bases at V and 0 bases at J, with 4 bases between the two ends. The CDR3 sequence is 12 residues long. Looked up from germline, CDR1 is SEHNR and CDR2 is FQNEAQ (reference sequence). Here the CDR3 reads CASSQMNTEAFF. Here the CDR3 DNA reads TGTGCCAGCAGCCAGATGAACACTGAAGCTTTCTTT.

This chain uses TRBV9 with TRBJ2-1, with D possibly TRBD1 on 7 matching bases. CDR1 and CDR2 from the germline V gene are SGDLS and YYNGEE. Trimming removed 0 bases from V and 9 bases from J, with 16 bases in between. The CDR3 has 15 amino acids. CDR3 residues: CASSVGASGGGEQFF. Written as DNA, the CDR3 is TGTGCCAGCAGCGTAGGGGCCTCAGGGGGAGGTGAGCAGTTCTTC. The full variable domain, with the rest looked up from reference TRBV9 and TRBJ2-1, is DSGVTQTPKHLITATGQRVTLRCSPRSGDLSVYWYQQSLDQGLQFLIQYYNGEERAKGNILERFSAQQFPDLHSELNLSSLELGDSALYFCASSVGASGGGEQFFGPGTRLTVL.

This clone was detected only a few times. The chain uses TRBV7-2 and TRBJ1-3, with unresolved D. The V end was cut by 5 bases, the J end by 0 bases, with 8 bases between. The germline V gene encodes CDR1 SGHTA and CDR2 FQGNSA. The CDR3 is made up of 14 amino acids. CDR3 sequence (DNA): TGTGCCAGCAGCCAATTACTCTCTGGAAACACCATATATTTT. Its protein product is CASSQLLSGNTIYF.

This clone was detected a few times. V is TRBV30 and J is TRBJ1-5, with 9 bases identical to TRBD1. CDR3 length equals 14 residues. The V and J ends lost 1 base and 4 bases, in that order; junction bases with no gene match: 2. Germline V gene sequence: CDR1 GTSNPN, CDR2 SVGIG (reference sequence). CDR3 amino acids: CAWSAGTGNQPQHF. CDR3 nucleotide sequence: TGTGCCTGGAGTGCCGGGACAGGGAATCAGCCCCAGCATTTT.

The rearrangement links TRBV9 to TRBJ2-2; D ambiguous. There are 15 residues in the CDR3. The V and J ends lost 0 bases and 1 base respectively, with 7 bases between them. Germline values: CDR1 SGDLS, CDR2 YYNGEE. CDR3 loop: CASSVGAGNTGELFF. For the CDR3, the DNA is TGTGCCAGCAGCGTAGGGGCAGGGAACACCGGGGAGCTGTTTTTT.

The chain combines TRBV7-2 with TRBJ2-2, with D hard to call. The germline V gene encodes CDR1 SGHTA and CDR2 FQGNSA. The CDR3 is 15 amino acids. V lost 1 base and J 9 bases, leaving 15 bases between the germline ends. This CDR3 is CASSLGGDRRRELFF. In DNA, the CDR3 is TGTGCCAGCAGCTTAGGCGGTGATCGAAGACGGGAGCTGTTTTTT.

CDR3 residues: CASSLTDTNTEAFF. The CDR3 region has the DNA TGTGCCAGCAGCCTTACGGACACGAACACTGAAGCTTTCTTT. The chain employs TRBV9 and TRBJ1-1; TRBD1 might be the D (5 bases). The CDR3 extends over 14 amino acids. V was clipped by 4 bases and J by 1 base, with 11 bases between them. In germline, CDR1 is SGDLS, CDR2 YYNGEE.

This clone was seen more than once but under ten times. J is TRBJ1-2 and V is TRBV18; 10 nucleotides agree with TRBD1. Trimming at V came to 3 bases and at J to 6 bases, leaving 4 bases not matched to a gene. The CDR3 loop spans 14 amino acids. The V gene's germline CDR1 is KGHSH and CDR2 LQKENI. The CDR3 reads CASSPGQGNDGYTF. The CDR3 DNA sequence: TGTGCCAGCTCACCGGGACAGGGGAACGATGGCTACACCTTC.

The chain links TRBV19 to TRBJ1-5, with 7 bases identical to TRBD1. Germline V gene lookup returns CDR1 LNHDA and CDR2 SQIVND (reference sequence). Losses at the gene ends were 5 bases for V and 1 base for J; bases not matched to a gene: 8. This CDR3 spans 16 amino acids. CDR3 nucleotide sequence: TGTGCCAGTAGTTTAACAGGGGTGTTAAGCAATCAGCCCCAGCATTTT. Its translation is CASSLTGVLSNQPQHF.